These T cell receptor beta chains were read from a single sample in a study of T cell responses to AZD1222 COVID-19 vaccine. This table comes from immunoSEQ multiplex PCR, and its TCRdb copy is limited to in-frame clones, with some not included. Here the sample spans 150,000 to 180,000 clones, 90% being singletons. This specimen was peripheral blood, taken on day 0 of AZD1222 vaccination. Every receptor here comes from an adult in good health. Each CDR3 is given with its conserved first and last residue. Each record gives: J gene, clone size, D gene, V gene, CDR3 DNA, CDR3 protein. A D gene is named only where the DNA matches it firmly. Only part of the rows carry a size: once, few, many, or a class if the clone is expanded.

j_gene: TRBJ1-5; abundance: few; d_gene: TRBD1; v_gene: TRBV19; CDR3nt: TGTGCCAGTAGTATAGATGGGAATCGACAGGGGAATCAGCCCCAGCATTTT; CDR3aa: CASSIDGNRQGNQPQHF
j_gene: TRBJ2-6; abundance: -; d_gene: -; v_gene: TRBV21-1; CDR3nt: TGTGCCAGCAGCAAAGTCCGGTCTTCGGCTGGGGCCAACGTCCTGACTTTC; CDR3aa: CASSKVRSSAGANVLTF
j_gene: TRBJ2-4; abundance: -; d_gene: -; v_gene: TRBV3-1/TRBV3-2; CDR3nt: TGTGCCAGCAGCCCCAGGGAGGTCCCCAAAAACATTCAGTACTTC; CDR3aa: CASSPREVPKNIQYF
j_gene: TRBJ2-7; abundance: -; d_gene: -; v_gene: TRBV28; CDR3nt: TGTGCCAGCAGTCCCCCTTTCGGGGAGCAGTACTTC; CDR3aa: CASSPPFGEQYF
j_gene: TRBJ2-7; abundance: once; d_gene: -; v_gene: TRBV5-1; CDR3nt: TGCGCCAGCAGCTTATTAGGGTCCCCCTACGAGCAGTACTTC; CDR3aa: CASSLLGSPYEQYF
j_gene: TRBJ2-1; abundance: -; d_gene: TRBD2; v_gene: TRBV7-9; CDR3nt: TGTGCCAGCAGCTCTAGCGGGAGTCAGTTCTTC; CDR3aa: CASSSSGSQFF
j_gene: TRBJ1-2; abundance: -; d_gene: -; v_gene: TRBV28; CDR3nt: TGTGCCAGCAGTGGGGGTGGTTACACCTTC; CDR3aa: CASSGGGYTF
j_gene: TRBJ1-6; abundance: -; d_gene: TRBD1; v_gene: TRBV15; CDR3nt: TGTGCCACCAGCAGAGATTTCGGGCGAGGGGGCAAAGTATCCCTCCACTTT; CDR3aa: CATSRDFGRGGKVSLHF
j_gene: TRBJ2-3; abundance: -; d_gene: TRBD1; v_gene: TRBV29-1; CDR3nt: TGCAGCGTTGGCCGGGACAGGGGGCTGGGGGTTACAGATACGCAGTATTTT; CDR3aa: CSVGRDRGLGVTDTQYF
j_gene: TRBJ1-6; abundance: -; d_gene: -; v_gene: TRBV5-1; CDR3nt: TGCGCCAGCAGCTTGCGAACAGAGGACAATTCACCCCTCCACTTT; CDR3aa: CASSLRTEDNSPLHF
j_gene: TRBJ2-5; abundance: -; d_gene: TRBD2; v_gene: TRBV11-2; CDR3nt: TGTGCCAGCAGCTCCTTGGGGGGGGATCAAGAGACCCAGTACTTC; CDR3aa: CASSSLGGDQETQYF
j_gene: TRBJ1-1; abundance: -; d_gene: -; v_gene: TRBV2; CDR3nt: TGTGCCAGCAGTCCGGCCCCCAACACTGAAGCTTTCTTT; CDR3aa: CASSPAPNTEAFF
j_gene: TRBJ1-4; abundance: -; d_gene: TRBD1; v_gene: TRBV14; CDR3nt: TGTGCCAGCAGCCCCCGGACAGGGGTGAATACTAATGAAAAACTGTTTTTT; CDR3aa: CASSPRTGVNTNEKLFF
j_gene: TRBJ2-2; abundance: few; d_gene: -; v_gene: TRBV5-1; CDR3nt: TGCGCCAGCAGCTTGGTTCTTTCGGGGGCCGGGGAGCTGTTTTTT; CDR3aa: CASSLVLSGAGELFF
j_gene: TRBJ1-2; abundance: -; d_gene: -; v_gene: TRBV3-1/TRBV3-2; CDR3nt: TGTGCCAGCGGCGGGCCCGGCGGCTATGGCTACACCTTC; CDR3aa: CASGGPGGYGYTF
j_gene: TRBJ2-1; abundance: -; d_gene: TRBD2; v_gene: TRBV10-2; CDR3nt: TGCGCCAGCAGCCACGGGACTAGCGGGTACAATGAGCAGTTCTTC; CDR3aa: CASSHGTSGYNEQFF
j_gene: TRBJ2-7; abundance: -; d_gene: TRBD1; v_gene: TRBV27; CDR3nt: TGTGCCAGCAGCCCTTCGTGGCAGGGGGCCTACGAGCAGTACTTC; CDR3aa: CASSPSWQGAYEQYF
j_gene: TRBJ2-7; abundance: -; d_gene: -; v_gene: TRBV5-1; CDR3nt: TGCGCCAGCAGCTTGGTCTTCGGGGGAGACTACGAGCAGTACTTC; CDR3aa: CASSLVFGGDYEQYF
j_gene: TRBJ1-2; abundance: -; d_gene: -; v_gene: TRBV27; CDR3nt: TGTGCCAGCAGTTTACATCCGGGGACCTATGGCTACACCTTC; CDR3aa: CASSLHPGTYGYTF
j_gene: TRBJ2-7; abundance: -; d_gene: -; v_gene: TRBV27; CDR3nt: TGTGCCAGCAGTCCCCTTCTGGGGGGCGCGCTACACGAGCAGTACTTC; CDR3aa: CASSPLLGGALHEQYF
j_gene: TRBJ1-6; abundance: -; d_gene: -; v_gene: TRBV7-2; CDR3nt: TGTGCCAGCAGCTTCACCGGGTCGGCAACCTATAATTCACCCCTCCACTTT; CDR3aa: CASSFTGSATYNSPLHF
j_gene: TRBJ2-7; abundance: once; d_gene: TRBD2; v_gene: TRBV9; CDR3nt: TGTGCCAGCAGCGTAGGACTAGCGGGGGGTCTTAACGAGCAGTACTTC; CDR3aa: CASSVGLAGGLNEQYF
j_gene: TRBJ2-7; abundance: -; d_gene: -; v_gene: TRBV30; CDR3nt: TGTGCCTGGAGTCAGGGATTGGTCAACGAGCAGTACTTC; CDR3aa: CAWSQGLVNEQYF
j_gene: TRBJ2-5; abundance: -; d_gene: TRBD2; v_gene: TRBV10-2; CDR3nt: TGCGCCAGCAGCGTCTTGGCCGGGGGGTCCCAGTACTTC; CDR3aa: CASSVLAGGSQYF
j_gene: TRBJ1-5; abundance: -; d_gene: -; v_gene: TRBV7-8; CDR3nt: TGTGCCAGCAGCTCACGGGCCTCCAATCAGCCCCAGCATTTT; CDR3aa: CASSSRASNQPQHF
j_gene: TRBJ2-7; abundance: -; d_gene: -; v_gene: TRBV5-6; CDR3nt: TGTGCCAGCAGCTTGGGGCCACAGGGTGGAGACGAGCAGTACTTC; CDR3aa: CASSLGPQGGDEQYF
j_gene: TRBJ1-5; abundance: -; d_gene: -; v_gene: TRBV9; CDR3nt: TGTGCCAGCAGCGCCCGGGGCAGCAATCAGCCCCAGCATTTT; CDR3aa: CASSARGSNQPQHF
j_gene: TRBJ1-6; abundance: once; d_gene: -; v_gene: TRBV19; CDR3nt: TGTGCCAGTTGCGGGAGGGGAGGCTCCTATAATTCACCCCTCCACTTT; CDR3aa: CASCGRGGSYNSPLHF
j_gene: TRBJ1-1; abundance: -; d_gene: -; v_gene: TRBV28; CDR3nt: TGTGCCAGCAGTTTATTTACAGGACTGAACACTGAAGCTTTCTTT; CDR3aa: CASSLFTGLNTEAFF
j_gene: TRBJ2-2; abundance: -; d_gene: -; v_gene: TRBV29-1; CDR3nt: TGCAGCGTTAGGAGCGGAGGGGTCGGGGAGCTGTTTTTT; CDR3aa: CSVRSGGVGELFF
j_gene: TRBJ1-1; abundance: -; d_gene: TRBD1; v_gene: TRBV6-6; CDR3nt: TGTGCCAGCAGCCCCGGGACAGTGAACACTGAAGCTTTCTTT; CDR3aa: CASSPGTVNTEAFF
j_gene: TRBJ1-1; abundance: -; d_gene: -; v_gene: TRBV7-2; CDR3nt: TGTGCCAGCAGCTTAGGGGCCCTGAACACTGAAGCTTTCTTT; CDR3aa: CASSLGALNTEAFF
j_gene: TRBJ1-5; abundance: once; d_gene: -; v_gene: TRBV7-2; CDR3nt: TGTGCCAGCAGCCCGACCCTAGGCGGCAATCAGCCCCAGCATTTT; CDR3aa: CASSPTLGGNQPQHF
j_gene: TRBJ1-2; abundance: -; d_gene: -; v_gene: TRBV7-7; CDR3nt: TGTGCTAGCAGCGCTCCCGGCATGCCATATGGCTACACCTTC; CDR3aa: CASSAPGMPYGYTF
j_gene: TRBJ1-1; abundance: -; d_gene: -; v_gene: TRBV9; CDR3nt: TGTGCCAGCAGCGTAAAGGGCTGGGAAGGGTCCACTGAAGCTTTCTTT; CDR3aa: CASSVKGWEGSTEAFF
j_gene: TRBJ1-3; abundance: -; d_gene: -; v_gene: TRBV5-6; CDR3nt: TGTGCCAGCAGCGGTTCGGGTGGAAACACCATATATTTT; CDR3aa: CASSGSGGNTIYF
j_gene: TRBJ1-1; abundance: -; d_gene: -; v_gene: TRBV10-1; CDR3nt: TGCGCCAGCAGCGCGGGATGGGACACTGAAGCTTTCTTT; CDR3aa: CASSAGWDTEAFF
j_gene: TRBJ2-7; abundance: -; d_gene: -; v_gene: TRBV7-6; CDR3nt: TGTGCCAGCAGCTTAGCGCAAGGACTGACCTACGAGCAGTACTTC; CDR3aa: CASSLAQGLTYEQYF
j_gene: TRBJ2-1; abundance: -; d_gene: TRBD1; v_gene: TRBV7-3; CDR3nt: TGTGCCAGCAGCCCAGGGACAGCCTACAATGAGCAGTTCTTC; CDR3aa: CASSPGTAYNEQFF
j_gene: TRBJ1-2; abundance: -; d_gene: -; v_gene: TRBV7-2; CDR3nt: TGTGCCAGCAGCTTATACGGTCATGGCTACACCTTC; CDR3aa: CASSLYGHGYTF
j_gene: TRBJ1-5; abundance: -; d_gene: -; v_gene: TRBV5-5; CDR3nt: TGTGCCAGCACGTTTGGGGGTAGCAATCAGCCCCAGCATTTT; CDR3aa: CASTFGGSNQPQHF